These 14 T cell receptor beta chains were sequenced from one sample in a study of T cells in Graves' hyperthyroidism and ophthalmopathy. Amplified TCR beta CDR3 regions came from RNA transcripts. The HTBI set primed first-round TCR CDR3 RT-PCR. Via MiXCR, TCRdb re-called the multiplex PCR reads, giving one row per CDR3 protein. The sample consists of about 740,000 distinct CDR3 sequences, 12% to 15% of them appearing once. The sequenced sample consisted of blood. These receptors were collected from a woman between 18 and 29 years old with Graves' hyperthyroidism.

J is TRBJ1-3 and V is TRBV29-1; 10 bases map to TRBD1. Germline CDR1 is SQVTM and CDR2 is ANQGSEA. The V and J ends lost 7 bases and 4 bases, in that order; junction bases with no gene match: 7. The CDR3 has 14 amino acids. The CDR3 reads CSGATGGSGNTIYF. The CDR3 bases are TGCAGCGGGGCGACAGGGGGCTCCGGAAACACCATATATTTT. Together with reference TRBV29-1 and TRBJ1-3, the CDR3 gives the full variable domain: SAVISQKPSRDICQRGTSLTIQCQVDSQVTMMFWYRQQPGQSLTLIATANQGSEATYESGFVIDKFPISRPNLTFSTLTVSNMSPEDSSIYLCSGATGGSGNTIYFGEGSWLTVV.

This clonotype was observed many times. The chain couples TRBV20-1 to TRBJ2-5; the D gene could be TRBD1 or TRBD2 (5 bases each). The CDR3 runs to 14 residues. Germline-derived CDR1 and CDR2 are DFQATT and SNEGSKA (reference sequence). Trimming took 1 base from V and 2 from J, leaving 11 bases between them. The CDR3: CSARAPGPQETQYF. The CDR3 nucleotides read TGCAGTGCTAGAGCCCCGGGACCTCAAGAGACCCAGTACTTC.

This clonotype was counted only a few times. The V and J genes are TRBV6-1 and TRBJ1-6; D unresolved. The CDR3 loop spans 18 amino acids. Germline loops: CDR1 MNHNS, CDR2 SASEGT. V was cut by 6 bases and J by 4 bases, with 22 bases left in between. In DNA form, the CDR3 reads TGTGCCAGCAGGCAAAGTCTTGACTGGGAGAGATATAATTCACCCCTCCACTTT. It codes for CASRQSLDWERYNSPLHF.

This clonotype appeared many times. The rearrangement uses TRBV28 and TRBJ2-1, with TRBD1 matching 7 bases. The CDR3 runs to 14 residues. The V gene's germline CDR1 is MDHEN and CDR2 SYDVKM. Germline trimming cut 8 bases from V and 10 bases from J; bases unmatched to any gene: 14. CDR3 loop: CASATGRVLREQFF. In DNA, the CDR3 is TGTGCCAGCGCGACAGGGCGCGTATTAAGGGAGCAGTTCTTC.

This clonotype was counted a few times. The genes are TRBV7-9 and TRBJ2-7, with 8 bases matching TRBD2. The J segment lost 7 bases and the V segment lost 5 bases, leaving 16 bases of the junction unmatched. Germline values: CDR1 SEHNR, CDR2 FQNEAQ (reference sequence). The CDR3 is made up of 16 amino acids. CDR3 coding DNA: TGTGCCAGCAGCCCACGTCTCCGAGCGGGAGAGGAGGAGCAGTACTTC. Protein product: CASSPRLRAGEEEQYF.

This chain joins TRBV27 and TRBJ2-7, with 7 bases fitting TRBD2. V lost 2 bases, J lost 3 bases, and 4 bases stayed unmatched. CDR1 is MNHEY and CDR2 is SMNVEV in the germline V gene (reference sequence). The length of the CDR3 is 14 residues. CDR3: CASSLIAGHYEQYF. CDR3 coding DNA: TGTGCCAGCAGTTTAATAGCGGGCCACTACGAGCAGTACTTC.

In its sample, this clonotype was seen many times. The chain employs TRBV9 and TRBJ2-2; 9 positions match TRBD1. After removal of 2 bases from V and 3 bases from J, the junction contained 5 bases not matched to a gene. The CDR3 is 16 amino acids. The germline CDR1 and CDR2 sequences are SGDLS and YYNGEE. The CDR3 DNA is TGTGCCAGCAGCGTTGGGGGACAGGGAGACACCGGGGAGCTGTTTTTT. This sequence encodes CASSVGGQGDTGELFF.

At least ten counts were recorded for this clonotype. CDR3 protein: CASSLFPSGSVNSYNEQFF. The CDR3 nucleotides are TGCGCCAGCAGCTTGTTTCCTAGCGGGAGTGTAAACTCCTACAATGAGCAGTTCTTC. The chain links TRBV5-1 to TRBJ2-1; 10 bases are shared with TRBD2. This CDR3 spans 19 amino acids. The germline V gene encodes CDR1 SGHRS and CDR2 YFSETQ. Trimming cost V 1 base and J 0 bases; bases outside gene matches: 10.

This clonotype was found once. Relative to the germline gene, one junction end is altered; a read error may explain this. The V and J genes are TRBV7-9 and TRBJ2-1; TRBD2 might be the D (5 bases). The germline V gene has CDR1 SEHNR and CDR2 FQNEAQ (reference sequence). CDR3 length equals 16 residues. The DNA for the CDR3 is TGCGCCAGCAGCCAAGGACGGAGGAGCTCCTACAATGAGCAGTTCTTC. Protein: CASSQGRRSSYNEQFF.

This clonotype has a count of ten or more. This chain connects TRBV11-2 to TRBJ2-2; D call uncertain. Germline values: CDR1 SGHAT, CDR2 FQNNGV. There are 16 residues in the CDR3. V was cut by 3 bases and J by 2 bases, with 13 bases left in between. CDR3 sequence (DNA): TGTGCCAGCAGCTTGTCGAACGGGTACAACACCGGGGAGCTGTTTTTT. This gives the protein CASSLSNGYNTGELFF.

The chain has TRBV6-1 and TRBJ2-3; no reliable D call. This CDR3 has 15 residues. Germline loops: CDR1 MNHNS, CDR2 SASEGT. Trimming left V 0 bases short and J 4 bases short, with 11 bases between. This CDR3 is CASSEAGYVADTQYF. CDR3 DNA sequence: TGTGCCAGCAGTGAAGCGGGATATGTGGCAGATACGCAGTATTTT.

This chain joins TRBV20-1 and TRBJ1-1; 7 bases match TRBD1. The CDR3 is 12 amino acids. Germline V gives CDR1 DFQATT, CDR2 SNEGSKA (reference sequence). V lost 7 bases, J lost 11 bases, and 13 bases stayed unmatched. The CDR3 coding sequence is TGCAGTGTTCGTAGGATGACAGGGAACGCTTTCTTT. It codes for CSVRRMTGNAFF.

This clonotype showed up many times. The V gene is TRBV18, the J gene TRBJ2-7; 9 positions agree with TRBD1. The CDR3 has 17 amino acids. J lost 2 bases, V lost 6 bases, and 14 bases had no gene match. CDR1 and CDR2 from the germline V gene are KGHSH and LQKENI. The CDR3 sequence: CASSPPRPGTGPYEQYF. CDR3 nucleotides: TGTGCCAGCTCTCCCCCGAGACCCGGGACAGGGCCCTACGAGCAGTACTTC.

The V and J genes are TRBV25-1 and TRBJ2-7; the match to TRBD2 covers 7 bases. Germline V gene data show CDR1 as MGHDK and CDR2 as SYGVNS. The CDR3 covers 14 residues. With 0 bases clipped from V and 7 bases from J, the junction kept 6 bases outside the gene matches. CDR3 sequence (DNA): TGTGCCAGCAGTGAATATATAGGGGAGGGGGAGCAGTACTTC. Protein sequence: CASSEYIGEGEQYF.